These T cell receptor beta chains were read from a single sample in a study of T-cell memory formation after mild COVID-19. One entry per CDR3 protein, called by TCRdb with MiXCR from the 5' RACE reads. Of a few hundred thousand distinct CDR3 sequences in the sample, roughly 15% were seen once. Sequencing was carried out using PBMCs or a T cell subset sorted from them (not recorded which). These receptor sequences come from a young man who had mild COVID-19 (a few samples of this study predate the infection). Cell type and time point are not known. Both conserved end residues are part of each CDR3. The D gene is left open where the match is weak. Rows may omit the clone size; those that give it use once, few, many or a size class.

D	V	J	size	DNA	CDR3
TRBD2	TRBV6-5	TRBJ2-3	.	TGTGCCAGCAGTTATCTAGCGGGGGCCCCGGGGGATACGCAGTATTTT	CASSYLAGAPGDTQYF
.	TRBV7-2	TRBJ2-3	.	TGTGCCAGCAGCTTCCCAACTGGTGCTACCACAGATACGCAGTATTTT	CASSFPTGATTDTQYF
.	TRBV12-3/TRBV12-4	TRBJ1-1	.	TGTGCCAGCAGTTTAGGAGGTTCAGGGACGCCAACTGAAGCTTTCTTT	CASSLGGSGTPTEAFF
TRBD1	TRBV7-2	TRBJ1-1	few	TGTGCCAGCAGCTTGGGACAGGGCGCAGCTTTCTTT	CASSLGQGAAFF
TRBD2	TRBV4-3	TRBJ2-7	.	TGCGCCAGCAGCCGAGCGGGACTGACTGAAACCTACGAGCAGTACTTC	CASSRAGLTETYEQYF
TRBD2	TRBV4-3	TRBJ2-3	few	TGCGCCAGCAGCCTACATAGCGGGGGGGCGACAGATACGCAGTATTTT	CASSLHSGGATDTQYF
.	TRBV3-1	TRBJ1-2	many	TGTGCCAGCAGCCAGGCCACCCAAAGCTACACCTTC	CASSQATQSYTF
TRBD1	TRBV6-2/TRBV6-3	TRBJ2-3	few	TGTGCCAGCAGGGGACAGACTCTCACAGATACGCAGTATTTT	CASRGQTLTDTQYF
TRBD2	TRBV28	TRBJ2-1	few	TGTGCCAGCAAAGGGTGGGAGCGGGGGCAGGTTGAGCAGTTCTTC	CASKGWERGQVEQFF
.	TRBV5-5	TRBJ1-5	.	TGTGCCAGCAGCTTGGAGTGGGGGGGTCAGCCCCAGCATTTT	CASSLEWGGQPQHF
.	TRBV10-3	TRBJ1-5	few	TGTGCCATCGGACAGCAAGTCAATCAGCCCCAGCATTTT	CAIGQQVNQPQHF
TRBD1	TRBV7-2	TRBJ1-1	.	TGTGCCAGCAGCTCGGACAGGGGAAAGGCTTTCTTT	CASSSDRGKAFF
.	TRBV7-2	TRBJ2-3	.	TGTGCCAGCAGCTTACTCCGGGACCCCGGGGTTACGCAGTATTTT	CASSLLRDPGVTQYF
.	TRBV29-1	TRBJ1-5	few	TGCAGCGTTGGAGGCTTGGATCAGCCCCAGCATTTT	CSVGGLDQPQHF
.	TRBV4-2	TRBJ1-5	few	TGTGCCAGCAGCCAAGATCTAGGGTGGAATCAGCCCCAGCATTTT	CASSQDLGWNQPQHF
.	TRBV7-2	TRBJ1-5	.	TGTGCCAGCAGCTTAGCTCAGGGGCCCAATCAGCCCCAGCATTTT	CASSLAQGPNQPQHF
.	TRBV7-6	TRBJ2-1	few	TGTGCCAGCAGCTTCGGGCTGGGCTCCTACAATGAGCAGTTCTTC	CASSFGLGSYNEQFF
.	TRBV5-1	TRBJ2-2	.	TGCGCCAGCAGCCCCGTCCCCGCGGGGGCGCTCACCGGGGAGCTGTTTTTT	CASSPVPAGALTGELFF
.	TRBV5-8	TRBJ2-7	few	TGTGCCAGCACCTACATTGGGGAATCCGACGAGCAGTACTTC	CASTYIGESDEQYF
.	TRBV9	TRBJ1-2	.	TGTGCCAGCAGCGGACACGGGAGGGATGGCTACACCTTC	CASSGHGRDGYTF
TRBD1	TRBV7-2	TRBJ2-4	.	TGTGCCAGCAGCTTAGCTGCTAGTGGACAGGGGACAAACATTCAGTACTTC	CASSLAASGQGTNIQYF
.	TRBV20-1	TRBJ2-7	few	TGCAGTGCGGTCGGACAGCCCTACGAGCAGTACTTC	CSAVGQPYEQYF
.	TRBV20-1	TRBJ2-3	.	TGCAGTGCTAGACGGGGCTCAACCCCCACAGATACGCAGTATTTT	CSARRGSTPTDTQYF
TRBD1	TRBV7-9	TRBJ2-2	many	TGTGCCAGCAGCCCGGACAGGCGCAACACCGGGGAGCTGTTTTTT	CASSPDRRNTGELFF
TRBD2	TRBV6-1	TRBJ2-7	many	TGTGCCAGCAGCGAAGGCGGGGGCTCCTACGAGCAGTACTTC	CASSEGGGSYEQYF
.	TRBV6-2/TRBV6-3	TRBJ2-7	few	TGTGCCAGCAGTTACCGGACAGACTTAGGCGAGCAGTACTTC	CASSYRTDLGEQYF
TRBD2	TRBV3-1	TRBJ2-7	few	TGTGCCAGCAGCCAAGCCAATCTAGCGGGGGAAGCCTACGAGCAGTACTTC	CASSQANLAGEAYEQYF
.	TRBV6-5	TRBJ2-5	.	TGTGCCAGCAGCCAGACCGTCCAGGAGACCCAGTACTTC	CASSQTVQETQYF
TRBD1	TRBV4-3	TRBJ2-7	many	TGCGCCAGCAGCCGCGGGACAGGGGAGTACGAGCAGTACTTC	CASSRGTGEYEQYF
.	TRBV5-1	TRBJ2-3	many	TGCGCCAGCAGCTCAACAGGGTCGGGAGATACGCAGTATTTT	CASSSTGSGDTQYF
.	TRBV20-1	TRBJ1-1	.	TGCAGTGCGGGTCCGGGACTCCAGAACACTGAAGCTTTCTTT	CSAGPGLQNTEAFF
TRBD1	TRBV28	TRBJ2-6	few	TGTGCCAGCAGTCCACCACCCGGACAGGGGAGCTCTGGGGCCAACGTCCTGACTTTC	CASSPPPGQGSSGANVLTF
TRBD1	TRBV6-5	TRBJ2-7	.	TGTGCCAGCAGTTACTCGACAGGGAGCTCCTACGAGCAGTACTTC	CASSYSTGSSYEQYF
.	TRBV12-3/TRBV12-4	TRBJ1-1	many	TGTGCCAGCAGTTTACAGGGGTACACTGAAGCTTTCTTT	CASSLQGYTEAFF
.	TRBV4-1	TRBJ1-6	.	TGCGCCAGCAGCCAAGAGGGGAGGAGGAATTCACCCCTCCACTTT	CASSQEGRRNSPLHF
.	TRBV6-5	TRBJ1-6	.	TGTGCCAGCAGTTACTCGCCGGATTCACCCCTCCACTTT	CASSYSPDSPLHF